One sample yielded the 9 T cell receptor beta chains listed below, sequenced in a study of monozygotic twins with inflammatory bowel disease. TCRdb derives one entry per CDR3 protein from the 5' RACE reads, leaving out DNA. The sample's table shows about 330,000 distinct CDR3 sequences. The sequenced sample was blood. The receptors shown here come from a human donor with ulcerative colitis or Crohn's disease, or a healthy co-twin of an affected twin (not recorded which).

The V call is TRBV20-1, the J call TRBJ2-1; the D gene TCRdb calls, TRBD2, cannot be checked with no DNA. Looked up from germline, CDR1 is DFQATT and CDR2 is SNEGSKA (reference sequence). The CDR3 is made up of 15 amino acids. The chain's CDR3 is CSARDRLAGVNEQFF.

This sequence joins TRBV4-1 and TRBJ1-6; TCRdb indicates TRBD1, and absent DNA this call remains unverified. The CDR3 contains 15 residues. The germline V gene has CDR1 MGHRA and CDR2 YSYEKL. CDR3 residues: CASSQERTVNSPLHF.

The J gene is TRBJ2-5, the V gene TRBV5-6; TCRdb calls TRBD1, which cannot be checked without DNA. The CDR3 runs 15 residues. Germline CDR1 and CDR2: SGHDT and YYEEEE. The CDR3 region is CASSNDSRGWETQYF.

This CDR3 is CASSYSQTQYF. The J gene is TRBJ2-5, the V gene TRBV6-2 or TRBV6-3. The CDR3 is 11 amino acids. Germline CDR1 reads MNHEY; CDR2 reads SVGEGT.

This chain links TRBV20-1 with TRBJ2-1; lacking DNA, the TRBD2 call made by TCRdb goes unchecked. Germline V gene sequence: CDR1 DFQATT, CDR2 SNEGSKA (reference sequence). CDR3 length: 14 amino acids. The CDR3 reads CSARVAGGYNEQFF.

V is TRBV11-3 and J is TRBJ2-7. Germline CDR1 SGHNT, CDR2 YENEEA. The CDR3 spans 13 residues. CDR3: CASSLWAGYEQYF.

The chain combines TRBV7-6 with TRBJ2-5. CDR3 size: 14 residues. CDR1 and CDR2 (germline): SGHVS, FNYEAQ. CDR3 residues: CASSSRTDKETQYF.

The V gene is TRBV19, the J gene TRBJ2-7. This CDR3 is 14 amino acids long. CDR1 is LNHDA and CDR2 is SQIVND in the germline V gene (reference sequence). Here the CDR3 reads CASSSLFSSYEQYF.

J is TRBJ1-4 and V is TRBV6-5; the TRBD1 assignment by TCRdb is unverifiable without DNA. Germline assignment: CDR1 MNHEY and CDR2 SVGAGI. The CDR3 consists of 12 residues. CDR3 protein: CASRPQQGKLFF.